This T cell receptor beta chain was profiled in a study of blood T cell repertoires in COVID-19. Study information: Researchers got acute and convalescent COVID-19 samples from the United States, Italy and Spain.

Here immunoSEQ multiplex PCR was the method, and the copy in TCRdb shows in-frame clones only, minus some. The data show 350,000 to 450,000 clones, less than 85% seen once. This clone has only one observation. Germline CDR1 and CDR2: MNHNY and SVGAGI (reference sequence). The CDR3 has 12 amino acids. V lost 7 bases to trimming and J lost 8 bases; unmatched junction nucleotides: 5. The chain uses TRBV6-6 and TRBJ2-1; 7 nucleotides align to TRBD2. This clonotype was sampled from a woman between 18 and 29 years old with acute or convalescent COVID-19. Sequenced: peripheral blood. The CDR3 loop reads CASTNGGYEQFF. The DNA for the CDR3 is TGTGCCAGCACTAACGGGGGGTATGAGCAGTTCTTC.